This TCR beta chain was observed in a study of cytomegalovirus exposure and HLA in healthy donors. Study-level points and caveats: Among the CMV-associated chains, a few were confirmed in vitro as specific for CMV antigens.

Primers included in the PCR were 60 Vbeta and 13 Jbeta primers. Here immunoSEQ multiplex PCR was the method, and the copy in TCRdb shows in-frame clones only, minus some. The sample lists 130,000 or so clones, about 76% occurring once. About this clone itself: The antigen remains unidentified.

The junction had 3 bases not matched to a gene; V was cut back by 0 bases and J by 2 bases. CDR3 size: 15 residues. The germline CDR1 and CDR2 sequences are SGDLS and YYNGEE. The receptor comes from a man aged 35 to 55 in good health and CMV-seropositive. The V and J genes are TRBV9 and TRBJ2-7, with 9 bases fitting TRBD1. The specimen sequenced was PBMCs. CDR3 sequence: CASSVGGQGPYEQYF. The CDR3 nucleotides are TGTGCCAGCAGCGTAGGGGGACAGGGCCCCTACGAGCAGTACTTC.